This T cell receptor (beta chain) was identified during a study of T-cell memory formation after mild COVID-19. Study as a whole: Across donors, TCR clusters were largely donor specific.

Study-wide results and limits: Some clones that responded were present in memory (sampled pre-infection), which suggests cross-reactive memory joined. A balance of CD4 and CD8 characterized clones contracting day 15 to 85, whereas later expanders leaned CD4+.

This clonotype has only a few counts. Its matching antigen is unknown. TCRdb processed the 5' RACE reads anew with MiXCR; each CDR3 protein has one entry. This sample carries around 530,000 distinct CDR3 sequences, about 20% of them seen once, and the ten largest clones take roughly 8.1%. The clonotype originates from an adult woman who had mild COVID-19 (a few samples of this study predate the infection). Cell type and time point are not known. Sequences were obtained from PBMCs or a T cell subset sorted from them (not recorded which).

The CDR3 spells CASSRWGTVPEAFF. CDR3 DNA sequence: TGTGCCAGCAGCCGTTGGGGGACAGTGCCTGAAGCTTTCTTT. This chain connects TRBV5-6 to TRBJ1-1, with 7 positions matching TRBD1. Losses at the gene ends were 4 bases for V and 6 bases for J; bases not matched to a gene: 9. Germline-derived CDR1 and CDR2 are SGHDT and YYEEEE. The CDR3 length is 14 residues.